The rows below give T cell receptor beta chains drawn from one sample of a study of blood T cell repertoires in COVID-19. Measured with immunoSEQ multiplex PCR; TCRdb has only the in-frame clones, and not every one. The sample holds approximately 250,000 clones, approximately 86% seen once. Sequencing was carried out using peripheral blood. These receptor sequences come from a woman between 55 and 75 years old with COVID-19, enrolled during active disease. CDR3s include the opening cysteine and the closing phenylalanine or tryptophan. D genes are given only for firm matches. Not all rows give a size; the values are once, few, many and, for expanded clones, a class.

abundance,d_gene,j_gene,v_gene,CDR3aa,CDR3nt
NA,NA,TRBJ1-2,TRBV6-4,CASSDVLYGYTF,TGTGCCAGCAGTGACGTCCTCTATGGCTACACCTTC
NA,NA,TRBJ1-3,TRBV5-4,CASSLRASGNTIYF,TGTGCCAGCAGCTTACGAGCCTCTGGAAACACCATATATTTT
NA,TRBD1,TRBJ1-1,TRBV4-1,CASSPTGTTEAFF,TGCGCCAGCTCACCGACAGGGACCACTGAAGCTTTCTTT
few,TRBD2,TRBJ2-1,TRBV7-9,CASSLVRTSGRWGGEQFF,TGTGCCAGCAGCTTAGTCCGAACTAGCGGGCGATGGGGTGGTGAGCAGTTCTTC
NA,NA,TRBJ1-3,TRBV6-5,CASRQAGSGNTIYF,TGTGCCAGCAGGCAGGCCGGCTCTGGAAACACCATATATTTT
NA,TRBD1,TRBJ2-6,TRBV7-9,CASSLGGSPSGANVLTF,TGTGCCAGCAGCCTAGGGGGCAGCCCCTCTGGGGCCAACGTCCTGACTTTC
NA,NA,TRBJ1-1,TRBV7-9,CASRDPRGNTEAFF,TGTGCCAGCAGAGACCCCAGGGGGAACACTGAAGCTTTCTTT
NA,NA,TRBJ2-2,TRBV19,CASSMGRNTGELFF,TGTGCCAGTAGTATGGGGAGGAACACCGGGGAGCTGTTTTTT
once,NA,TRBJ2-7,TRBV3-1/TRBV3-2,CASSLSPSANTYEQYF,TGTGCCAGCAGCCTCTCCCCCAGCGCAAATACCTACGAGCAGTACTTC
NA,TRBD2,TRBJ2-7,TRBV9,CASSAAGGWNEQYF,TGTGCCAGCAGCGCAGCGGGAGGGTGGAACGAGCAGTACTTC
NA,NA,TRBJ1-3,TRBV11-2,CASSLGGGASGNTIYF,TGTGCCAGCAGCTTAGGAGGAGGGGCCTCTGGAAACACCATATATTTT
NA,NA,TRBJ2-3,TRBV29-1,CSVDPGKDTQYF,TGCAGCGTTGACCCGGGGAAAGATACGCAGTATTTT
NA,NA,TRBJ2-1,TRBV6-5,CASSYSGDEQFF,TGTGCCAGCAGTTACTCCGGGGATGAGCAGTTCTTC
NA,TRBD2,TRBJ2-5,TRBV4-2,CASSQGSRLAAGGTQYF,TGTGCCAGCAGCCAAGGGTCCCGACTAGCGGCAGGGGGGACCCAGTACTTC
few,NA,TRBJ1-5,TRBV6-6,CASSYSPGSWDQPQHF,TGTGCCAGCAGTTACTCCCCAGGTTCATGGGATCAGCCCCAGCATTTT
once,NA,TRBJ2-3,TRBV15,CATSSLRGTDTQYF,TGTGCCACCAGCAGCCTCCGGGGCACAGATACGCAGTATTTT
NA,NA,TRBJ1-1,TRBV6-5,CASSYSGGVTEAFF,TGTGCCAGCAGTTACTCGGGCGGGGTTACTGAAGCTTTCTTT
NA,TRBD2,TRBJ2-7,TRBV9,CASSVGPSGSGEQYF,TGTGCCAGCAGCGTAGGCCCTAGCGGGAGTGGGGAGCAGTACTTC
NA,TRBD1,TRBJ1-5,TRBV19,CASSRTGVNQPQHF,TGTGCCAGTAGCAGGACAGGGGTCAATCAGCCCCAGCATTTT
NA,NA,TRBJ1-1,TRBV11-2,CASSLGSDGTEAFF,TGTGCCAGCAGCTTGGGGAGTGACGGCACTGAAGCTTTCTTT
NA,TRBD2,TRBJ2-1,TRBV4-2,CASSQVPGLATSYNEQFF,TGTGCCAGCAGCCAAGTACCGGGACTAGCGACCTCCTACAATGAGCAGTTCTTC
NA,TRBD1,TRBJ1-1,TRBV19,CASSRMGQGARGTEAFF,TGTGCCAGTAGCCGAATGGGACAGGGGGCACGGGGCACTGAAGCTTTCTTT
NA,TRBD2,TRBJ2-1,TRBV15,CATSRDRPAGGRYNEQFF,TGTGCCACCAGCAGAGATCGACCCGCGGGAGGACGATACAATGAGCAGTTCTTC
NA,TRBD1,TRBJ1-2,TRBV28,CASSPSGTGGFGYTF,TGTGCCAGCAGTCCCTCCGGGACAGGGGGCTTTGGCTACACCTTC
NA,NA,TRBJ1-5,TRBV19,CASSILDRRQPQHF,TGTGCCAGTAGTATCCTCGACCGGAGGCAGCCCCAGCATTTT
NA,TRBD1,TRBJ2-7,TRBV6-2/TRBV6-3,CASSGTAYEQYF,TGTGCCAGCAGCGGGACAGCCTACGAGCAGTACTTC
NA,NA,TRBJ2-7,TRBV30,CAWSQSSYEQYF,TGTGCCTGGAGTCAGTCCTCCTACGAGCAGTACTTC
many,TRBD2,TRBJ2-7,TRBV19,CASSSSGKDEQYF,TGTGCCAGTAGCTCTAGCGGGAAGGACGAGCAGTACTTC
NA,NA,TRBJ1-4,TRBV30,CAWSVGANEKLFF,TGTGCCTGGAGTGTCGGGGCTAATGAAAAACTGTTTTTT
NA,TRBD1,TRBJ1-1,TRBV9,CASSVGPPTGTEAFF,TGTGCCAGCAGCGTAGGTCCCCCGACAGGGACCGAAGCTTTCTTT
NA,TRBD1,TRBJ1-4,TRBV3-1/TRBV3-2,CASSQSRTGGLEKLFF,TGTGCCAGCAGCCAATCCCGGACAGGGGGCCTTGAAAAACTGTTTTTT
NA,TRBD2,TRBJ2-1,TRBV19,CASRSVAGGEQFF,TGTGCCAGTAGGTCCGTAGCGGGAGGAGAGCAGTTCTTC
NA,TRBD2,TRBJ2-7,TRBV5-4,CASSLGPGLAAYEQYF,TGTGCCAGCAGCTTGGGGCCGGGACTAGCGGCCTACGAGCAGTACTTC
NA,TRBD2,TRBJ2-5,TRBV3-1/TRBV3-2,CASSPPGLDSWYQETQYF,TGTGCCAGCAGCCCCCCGGGACTAGACTCTTGGTACCAAGAGACCCAGTACTTC
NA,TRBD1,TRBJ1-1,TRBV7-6,CASSLGQGSMNTEAFF,TGTGCCAGCAGCCTCGGACAGGGATCCATGAACACTGAAGCTTTCTTT